This T cell receptor beta chain was profiled in a study of blood T cell repertoires in COVID-19. This table comes from immunoSEQ multiplex PCR, and its TCRdb copy is limited to in-frame clones, with some not included. In the table there are more than 150,000 clones, 86% of which are singletons. The CDR3 sequence is 15 residues long. Trimming at V came to 1 base and at J to 8 bases, leaving 6 bases not matched to a gene. Germline CDR1 and CDR2: KGHSH and LQKENI. The rearrangement joins TRBV18 to TRBJ1-1; the match to TRBD1 covers 11 bases. The source is a man in his 60s with acute or convalescent COVID-19. The sample taken for sequencing was peripheral blood. The CDR3 coding sequence is TGTGCCAGCTCACCACTCTTGGACAGGGGGCAAGAAGCTTTCTTT. It codes for CASSPLLDRGQEAFF.